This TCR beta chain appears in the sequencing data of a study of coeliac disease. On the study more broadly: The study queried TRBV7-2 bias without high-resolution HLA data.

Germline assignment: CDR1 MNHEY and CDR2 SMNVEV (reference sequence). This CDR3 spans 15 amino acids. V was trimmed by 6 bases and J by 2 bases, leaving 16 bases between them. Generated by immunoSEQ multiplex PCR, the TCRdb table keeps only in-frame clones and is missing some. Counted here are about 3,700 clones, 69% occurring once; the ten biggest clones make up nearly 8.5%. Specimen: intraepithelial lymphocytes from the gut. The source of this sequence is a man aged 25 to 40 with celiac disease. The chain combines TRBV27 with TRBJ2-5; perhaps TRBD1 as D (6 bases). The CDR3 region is CASSPHQGLQETQYF. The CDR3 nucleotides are TGTGCCAGCAGCCCCCACCAGGGGCTACAAGAGACCCAGTACTTC.